This TCR beta chain was identified in a study of patients and donors after allogeneic stem cell transplantation. TCRdb re-derived calls from the RT-PCR reads in MiXCR, one entry per CDR3 protein. This sample has about 960,000 distinct CDR3 sequences; more than 15% occur once, and the top ten carry around 6%. Only a few counts were recorded for this clonotype. V lost 6 bases and J lost 5, with 17 bases in between. CDR3 length: 15 amino acids. Per the germline V gene, CDR1 is KGHSH and CDR2 is LQKENI. Sequencing input: blood, either unsorted or a sorted T cell fraction (not recorded which). The chain couples TRBV18 to TRBJ2-4; D may be TRBD2 (5 bases). The TCR comes from a human donor who was either an allogeneic HSCT recipient or a stem cell or donor lymphocyte infusion donor (not recorded which). It is not recorded whose cells these are; they may come from a transplant donor. CDR3: CASSSRWGSENIQYF. In nucleotides, the CDR3 is TGTGCCAGCTCTTCAAGGTGGGGTAGCGAAAACATTCAGTACTTC.